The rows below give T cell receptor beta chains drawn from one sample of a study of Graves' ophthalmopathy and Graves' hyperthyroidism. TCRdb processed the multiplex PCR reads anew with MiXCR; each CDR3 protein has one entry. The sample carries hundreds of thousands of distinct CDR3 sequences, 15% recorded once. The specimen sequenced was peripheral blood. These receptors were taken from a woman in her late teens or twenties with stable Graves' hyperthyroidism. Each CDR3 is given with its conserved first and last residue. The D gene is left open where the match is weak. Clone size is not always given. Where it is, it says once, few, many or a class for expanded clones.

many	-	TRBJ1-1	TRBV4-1	TGCGCCAGCAGCCAAGCAGACATGGGCACTGAAGCTTTCTTT	CASSQADMGTEAFF
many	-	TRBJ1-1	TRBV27	TGTGCCAGCCCTGAAGGGGAAGTAGTAGGGGACACTGAAGCTTTCTTT	CASPEGEVVGDTEAFF
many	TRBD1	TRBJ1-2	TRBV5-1	TGCGCCAGCAGCTTTCGAAGCTGGGACAGGGGACGCTATGGCTACACCTTC	CASSFRSWDRGRYGYTF
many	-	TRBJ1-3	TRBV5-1	TGCGCCAGCACCACGGGAGGGTCTGGAAACACCATATATTTT	CASTTGGSGNTIYF
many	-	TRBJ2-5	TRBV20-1	TGCAGTGCTGTACAGGTCCAAGAGACCCAGTACTTC	CSAVQVQETQYF
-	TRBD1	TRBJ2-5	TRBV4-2	TGTGCCAGCAGCCTCACCACGGGACAGTGGATCCAAGAGACCCAGTACTTC	CASSLTTGQWIQETQYF
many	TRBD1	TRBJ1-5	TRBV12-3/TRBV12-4	TGTGCCAGCCTGATCGGGACAGGGGGTCTCAATCAGCCCCAGCATTTT	CASLIGTGGLNQPQHF
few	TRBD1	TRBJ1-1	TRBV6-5	TGTGCCAGCAGTTACCGAACAGGGGCCACTGAAGCTTTCTTT	CASSYRTGATEAFF
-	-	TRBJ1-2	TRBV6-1	TGTGCCAGCACCCCACGGAGGTACTATGGCTACACCTTC	CASTPRRYYGYTF
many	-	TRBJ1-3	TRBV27	TGTGCCAGCAGTTTATCGTCGGGGCCAGGGTCCCGGATAAACACCATATATTTT	CASSLSSGPGSRINTIYF
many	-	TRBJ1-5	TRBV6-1	TGTGCCGGCAGTGAAGTAGGCAATCAGCCCCAGCATTTT	CAGSEVGNQPQHF
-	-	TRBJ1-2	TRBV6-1	TGTGCCAGCAGTCCAGACGGAGGGATTTCGTATGGCTACACCTTC	CASSPDGGISYGYTF
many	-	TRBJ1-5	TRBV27	TGTGCCAGCAGTCCCTGGACAGACAATCAGCCCCAGCATTTT	CASSPWTDNQPQHF
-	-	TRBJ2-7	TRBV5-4	TGTGCCAGCAGCTTCTTGGGGGGTCCCAACGAGCAGTACTTC	CASSFLGGPNEQYF
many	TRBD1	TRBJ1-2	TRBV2	TGTGCCAGCATGGAGGACAGGAATGACTATGGCTACACCTTC	CASMEDRNDYGYTF
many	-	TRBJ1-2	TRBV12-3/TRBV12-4	TGTGCCAGCAGGCTCCCAAACGTCTATGGCTACACCTTC	CASRLPNVYGYTF
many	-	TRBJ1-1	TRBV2	TGTGCCAGCCACGAACGTCGCCCTGGGGGCGGTAGGACTGAAGCTTTCTTT	CASHERRPGGGRTEAFF
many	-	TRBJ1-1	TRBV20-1	TGCAGTGCAACGACAGGCCCCCTGAACACTGAAGCTTTCTTT	CSATTGPLNTEAFF
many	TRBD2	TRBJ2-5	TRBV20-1	TGCAGTGCTAACGGACTAGCGGGGGGGCAGACCCAGTACTTC	CSANGLAGGQTQYF
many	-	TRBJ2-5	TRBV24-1	TGTGCCACCAGTGATCCCCAACCGGCCGGGGTTCAAGAGACCCAGTACTTC	CATSDPQPAGVQETQYF
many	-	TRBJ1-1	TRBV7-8	TGTGCCAGCAGCCCCTGGGGCTTGGACACTGAAGCTTTCTTT	CASSPWGLDTEAFF
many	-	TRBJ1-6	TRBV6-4	TGTGCCAGCAGTGACCGGGACAAAAACTCACCCCTCCACTTT	CASSDRDKNSPLHF
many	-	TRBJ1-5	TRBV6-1	TGTGCCAGCGGCCAAGGTAGGGCGAGCAATCAGCCCCAGCATTTT	CASGQGRASNQPQHF
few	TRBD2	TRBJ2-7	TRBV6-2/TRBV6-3	TGTGCCAGCACTCTTTGGGAGGGGAAGGACGAGCAGTACTTC	CASTLWEGKDEQYF
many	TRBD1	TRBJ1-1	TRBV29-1	TGCAGCGTTTGGGGACAGGGGGCCATGAACACTGAAGCTTTCTTT	CSVWGQGAMNTEAFF
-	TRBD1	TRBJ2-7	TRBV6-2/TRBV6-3	TGTGCCAGCGCGACAGGGAACTACGAGCAGTACTTC	CASATGNYEQYF
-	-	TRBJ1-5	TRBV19	TGTGCCAGTAGTATAAAACCCCTCAATCAGCCCCAGCATTTT	CASSIKPLNQPQHF
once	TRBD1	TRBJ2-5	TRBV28	TGTGCCAGCAGGCACCCCGGGACAGGGGGAGAGACCCAGTACTTC	CASRHPGTGGETQYF
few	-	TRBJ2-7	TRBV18	TGTGCCAGCTCACCAATGGCAGCTGCTACCTACGAGCAGTACTTC	CASSPMAAATYEQYF
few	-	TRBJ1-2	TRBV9	TGTGCCAGCAGCTCCAGGACAGACCTACAGGACTATGGCTACACCTTC	CASSSRTDLQDYGYTF
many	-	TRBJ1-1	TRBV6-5	TGTGCCAGCAGTTACGAGGGTTGGACTGAAGCTTTCTTT	CASSYEGWTEAFF
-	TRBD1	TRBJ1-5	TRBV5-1	TGCGCCAGCAGCCCGACAGGGTACGGCAATCAGCCCCAGCATTTT	CASSPTGYGNQPQHF
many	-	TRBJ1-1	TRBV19	TGTGCCAGTGCGAATATGAACACTGAAGCTTTCTTT	CASANMNTEAFF
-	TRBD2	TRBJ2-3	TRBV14	TGTGCCAGCAGCCGTCGGAGCGGGGGCTTCACAGATACGCAGTATTTT	CASSRRSGGFTDTQYF
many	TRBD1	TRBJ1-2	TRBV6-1	TGTGCCAGCAGTATCGGGACAGGGAATGGCTACACCTTC	CASSIGTGNGYTF
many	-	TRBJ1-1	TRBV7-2	TGTGCCAGCAGCTTCTCTTTCGGACGGAACACTGAAGCTTTCTTT	CASSFSFGRNTEAFF
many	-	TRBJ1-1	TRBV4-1	TGCGCCAGCAGCCAAGATACCCTTGATTTTAACACTGAAGCTTTCTTT	CASSQDTLDFNTEAFF
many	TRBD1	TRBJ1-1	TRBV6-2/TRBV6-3	TGTGCCAGCAGCCTACCGGGACAGGGGAACGCTGAAGCTTTCTTT	CASSLPGQGNAEAFF
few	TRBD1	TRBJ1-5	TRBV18	TGTGCCAGCTCAGCCGGACAGGGGGGCAATCAGCCCCAGCATTTT	CASSAGQGGNQPQHF
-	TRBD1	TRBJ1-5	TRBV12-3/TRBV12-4	TGTGCCAGCAGTGATCCGACAGGGAATCAGCCCCAGCATTTT	CASSDPTGNQPQHF
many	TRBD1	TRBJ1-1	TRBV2	TGTGCCGTGACAGGGCTCACTGAAGCTTTCTTT	CAVTGLTEAFF
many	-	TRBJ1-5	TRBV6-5	TGTGCCAGCAGCCTTTGGGGACTCAATCAGCCCCAGCATTTT	CASSLWGLNQPQHF
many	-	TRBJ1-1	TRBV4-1	TGCGCCAGCAGCCAAGATCACGAAAGCGAAGCTTTCTTT	CASSQDHESEAFF
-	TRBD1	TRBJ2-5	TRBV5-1	TGCGCCAGCTGGACAGGGGGCCGGCAAGAGACCCAGTACTTC	CASWTGGRQETQYF
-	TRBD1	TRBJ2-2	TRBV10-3	TGTGCCGGCCGGACAGGTTCGAACACCGGGGAGCTGTTTTTT	CAGRTGSNTGELFF
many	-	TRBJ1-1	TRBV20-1	TGCAGTGCTAGAGGGCACCTGAACACTGAAGCTTTCTTT	CSARGHLNTEAFF
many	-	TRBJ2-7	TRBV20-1	TGCAGTGCTAGCCTGGACAGCCCCTACGAGCAGTACTTC	CSASLDSPYEQYF
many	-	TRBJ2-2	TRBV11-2	TGTGCCAGCAGCTTACTTTCCGGGGAGCTGTTTTTT	CASSLLSGELFF